The rows below give T cell receptor beta chains drawn from one sample of a study of CD8 T cells in ankylosing spondylitis. TCRdb ran MiXCR on the 5' RACE reads and lists one entry per CDR3 protein. The table has around 140,000 distinct CDR3 sequences, about an eighth seen once. The source material was blood, either unsorted or a sorted T cell fraction (not recorded which). All receptors come from a female donor with ankylosing spondylitis or in good health (not recorded which). Both conserved end residues are part of each CDR3. The order of the fields is clone size, V gene, D gene, J gene, CDR3 DNA, CDR3 protein. The D gene is left open where the match is weak. Only part of the rows carry a size: once, few, many, or a class if the clone is expanded.

clone size: many
V gene: TRBV29-1
D gene: NA
J gene: TRBJ1-2
CDR3 DNA: TGCAGCGTTATATCCAACAGGGTGACGGGCTACACCTTC
CDR3 protein: CSVISNRVTGYTF

clone size: many
V gene: TRBV20-1
D gene: NA
J gene: TRBJ2-3
CDR3 DNA: TGCAGTGCTAAGCTAGGAACTGCAGAAGCAGATACGCAGTATTTT
CDR3 protein: CSAKLGTAEADTQYF

clone size: NA
V gene: TRBV28
D gene: TRBD1
J gene: TRBJ1-1
CDR3 DNA: TGTGCCAGCAGTCCCCAAGGGGGCTCGGGTTTCTTT
CDR3 protein: CASSPQGGSGFF

clone size: many
V gene: TRBV5-1
D gene: NA
J gene: TRBJ1-1
CDR3 DNA: TGCGCCAGCAGCTTGGACAGTCGGAACACTGAAGCTTTCTTT
CDR3 protein: CASSLDSRNTEAFF

clone size: many
V gene: TRBV7-2
D gene: TRBD2
J gene: TRBJ2-7
CDR3 DNA: TGTGCCAGCAGCGCAAGCGGGGCTCCCTCCTACGAGCAGTACTTC
CDR3 protein: CASSASGAPSYEQYF

clone size: many
V gene: TRBV4-1
D gene: NA
J gene: TRBJ2-3
CDR3 DNA: TGCGCCAGTCGCCAGGCACTCAGCACAGATACGCAGTATTTT
CDR3 protein: CASRQALSTDTQYF

clone size: few
V gene: TRBV29-1
D gene: NA
J gene: TRBJ2-7
CDR3 DNA: TGCAGCGTTCGTATTAGGACAGGGAGGGACGAGCAGTACTTC
CDR3 protein: CSVRIRTGRDEQYF

clone size: many
V gene: TRBV5-1
D gene: NA
J gene: TRBJ2-2
CDR3 DNA: TGCGCCAGCAGCTTGGAAGCAGGGAAAACCGGGGAGCTGTTTTTT
CDR3 protein: CASSLEAGKTGELFF

clone size: many
V gene: TRBV7-2
D gene: NA
J gene: TRBJ2-4
CDR3 DNA: TGTGCCAGCAGCTTAGGGACTTCAGAGAACATTCAGTACTTC
CDR3 protein: CASSLGTSENIQYF

clone size: many
V gene: TRBV5-1
D gene: NA
J gene: TRBJ2-1
CDR3 DNA: TGCGCCAGCAGCCCCCCAGGCACCCCTTCGGGAGAGCAGTTCTTC
CDR3 protein: CASSPPGTPSGEQFF

clone size: many
V gene: TRBV19
D gene: NA
J gene: TRBJ1-2
CDR3 DNA: TGTGCCAGCGGAGACAGTCCTAACTATGGCTACACCTTC
CDR3 protein: CASGDSPNYGYTF

clone size: many
V gene: TRBV12-3/TRBV12-4
D gene: NA
J gene: TRBJ2-2
CDR3 DNA: TGTGCCAGCAGTTACTCGGGGACCGGGGAGCTGTTTTTT
CDR3 protein: CASSYSGTGELFF

clone size: many
V gene: TRBV11-2
D gene: TRBD2
J gene: TRBJ2-1
CDR3 DNA: TGTGCCAGCAGCTTAGGTTTTGGGACTAGCGGGAGGGCCGACAATGAGCAGTTCTTC
CDR3 protein: CASSLGFGTSGRADNEQFF

clone size: many
V gene: TRBV29-1
D gene: NA
J gene: TRBJ1-1
CDR3 DNA: TGCAGCGTTGAAAGGAGACAGGCGAACACTGAAGCTTTCTTT
CDR3 protein: CSVERRQANTEAFF

clone size: few
V gene: TRBV2
D gene: NA
J gene: TRBJ2-1
CDR3 DNA: TGTGCCAGCAGTGGACCCAGGGCTTTACAGTTCTTC
CDR3 protein: CASSGPRALQFF

clone size: NA
V gene: TRBV29-1
D gene: NA
J gene: TRBJ2-5
CDR3 DNA: TGCAGCGTTGCAGCCTGGGAGACCCAGTACTTC
CDR3 protein: CSVAAWETQYF

clone size: many
V gene: TRBV20-1
D gene: NA
J gene: TRBJ1-2
CDR3 DNA: TGCAGTGCTAGAGGTTCATCAGGGACCACCCCGTGGTTGGGCTACACCTTC
CDR3 protein: CSARGSSGTTPWLGYTF

clone size: many
V gene: TRBV12-3/TRBV12-4
D gene: NA
J gene: TRBJ1-2
CDR3 DNA: TGTGCCAGCAGAGGGACGGGCGGCTACACCTTC
CDR3 protein: CASRGTGGYTF

clone size: many
V gene: TRBV5-1
D gene: NA
J gene: TRBJ1-1
CDR3 DNA: TGCGCCAGCAGCTTGGCCACGGGGTTAGGCACTGAAGCTTTCTTT
CDR3 protein: CASSLATGLGTEAFF

clone size: NA
V gene: TRBV30
D gene: TRBD1
J gene: TRBJ1-5
CDR3 DNA: TGTGCTGCCGGGACAGGCAATCAGCCCCAGCATTTT
CDR3 protein: CAAGTGNQPQHF

clone size: many
V gene: TRBV7-2
D gene: NA
J gene: TRBJ1-1
CDR3 DNA: TGTGCCAGCAGCTTAGAGAGGGGGAACACTGAAGCTTTCTTT
CDR3 protein: CASSLERGNTEAFF

clone size: NA
V gene: TRBV7-2
D gene: NA
J gene: TRBJ2-3
CDR3 DNA: TGTGCCAGCAGCCCGGGTGGGTCGGAAACAGATACGCAGTATTTT
CDR3 protein: CASSPGGSETDTQYF

clone size: many
V gene: TRBV7-2
D gene: NA
J gene: TRBJ2-7
CDR3 DNA: TGTGCCAGCAGGTTACCTTCAGTAGACGAGCAGTACTTC
CDR3 protein: CASRLPSVDEQYF

clone size: many
V gene: TRBV7-9
D gene: NA
J gene: TRBJ1-6
CDR3 DNA: TGTGCCAGCAGCCCAGACACGGAGCCCCTCCACTTT
CDR3 protein: CASSPDTEPLHF

clone size: many
V gene: TRBV20-1
D gene: NA
J gene: TRBJ2-7
CDR3 DNA: TGCAGTGCTAGGGGCGGAGGGTTAGACTACGAGCAGTACTTC
CDR3 protein: CSARGGGLDYEQYF

clone size: few
V gene: TRBV20-1
D gene: NA
J gene: TRBJ1-5
CDR3 DNA: TGCAGTGCGAGACCCTTAGGAGGCAATCAGCCCCAGCATTTT
CDR3 protein: CSARPLGGNQPQHF

clone size: many
V gene: TRBV9
D gene: NA
J gene: TRBJ2-1
CDR3 DNA: TGTGCCAGCAGCGTAGTTGGGTCGGGGGCCAATGAGCAGTTCTTC
CDR3 protein: CASSVVGSGANEQFF

clone size: many
V gene: TRBV12-3/TRBV12-4
D gene: NA
J gene: TRBJ1-1
CDR3 DNA: TGTGCCAGCAGTTTATCGGGATCCACTGAAGCTTTCTTT
CDR3 protein: CASSLSGSTEAFF

clone size: many
V gene: TRBV7-2
D gene: NA
J gene: TRBJ1-4
CDR3 DNA: TGTGCCAGCAGCTCGCCCGGGGTTGCAACTAATGAAAAACTTTTTTTT
CDR3 protein: CASSSPGVATNEKLFF

clone size: NA
V gene: TRBV7-1
D gene: TRBD2
J gene: TRBJ2-5
CDR3 DNA: TGTGCCAGCAGCTCTTCTATAGCGGGAGGGCCCCAGATGGCCCAGTACTTC
CDR3 protein: CASSSSIAGGPQMAQYF

clone size: many
V gene: TRBV5-1
D gene: NA
J gene: TRBJ1-1
CDR3 DNA: TGCGCCAGCAGCTTGTCCGGAGCAACTGAAGCTTTCTTT
CDR3 protein: CASSLSGATEAFF

clone size: NA
V gene: TRBV4-2
D gene: NA
J gene: TRBJ2-3
CDR3 DNA: TGTGCCAGCAGCCAAGGACCCGGGGGCGAAGGCACAGATACGCAGTATTTT
CDR3 protein: CASSQGPGGEGTDTQYF